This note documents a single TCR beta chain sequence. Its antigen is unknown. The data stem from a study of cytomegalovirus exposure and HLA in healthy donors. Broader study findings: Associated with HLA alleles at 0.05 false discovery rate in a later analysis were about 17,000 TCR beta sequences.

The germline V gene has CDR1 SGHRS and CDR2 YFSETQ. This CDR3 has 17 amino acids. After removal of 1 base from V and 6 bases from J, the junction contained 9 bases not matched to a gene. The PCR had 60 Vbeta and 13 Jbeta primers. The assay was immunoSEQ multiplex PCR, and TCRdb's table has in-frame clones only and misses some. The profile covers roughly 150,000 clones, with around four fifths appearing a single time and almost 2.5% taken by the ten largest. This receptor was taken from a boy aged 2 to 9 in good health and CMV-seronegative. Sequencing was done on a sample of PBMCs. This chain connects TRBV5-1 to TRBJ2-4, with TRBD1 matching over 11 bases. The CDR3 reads CASSLIQRDRGGNIQYF. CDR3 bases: TGCGCCAGCAGCTTGATCCAGAGGGACAGGGGGGGAAACATTCAGTACTTC.